The clone carrying this TCR beta chain came up many times. Via MiXCR, TCRdb re-called the 5' RACE reads, giving one row per CDR3 protein. Of about 25,000 distinct CDR3 sequences in the sample, less than 3.5% were seen once. The data derive from a study of T cells after yellow fever vaccination. The sequencing here drew on PBMCs, either bulk or a sorted T-cell subset (CD4+, CD8+, memory, or dextramer-sorted; not recorded which), taken roughly 45 days after the first yellow fever vaccination. The sequence was collected from a man aged 18 to 35 who received the YFV17D yellow fever vaccine.

The CDR3 sequence: CSALDRGLGYTF. The CDR3 nucleotides read TGCAGTGCCTTGGACAGGGGGCTTGGCTACACCTTC. The V and J genes are TRBV20-1 and TRBJ1-2, with 11 bases that match TRBD1. The CDR3 length is 12 residues. The germline V gene encodes CDR1 DFQATT and CDR2 SNEGSKA (reference sequence). The J segment lost 7 bases and the V segment lost 6 bases, leaving 4 bases of the junction unmatched.